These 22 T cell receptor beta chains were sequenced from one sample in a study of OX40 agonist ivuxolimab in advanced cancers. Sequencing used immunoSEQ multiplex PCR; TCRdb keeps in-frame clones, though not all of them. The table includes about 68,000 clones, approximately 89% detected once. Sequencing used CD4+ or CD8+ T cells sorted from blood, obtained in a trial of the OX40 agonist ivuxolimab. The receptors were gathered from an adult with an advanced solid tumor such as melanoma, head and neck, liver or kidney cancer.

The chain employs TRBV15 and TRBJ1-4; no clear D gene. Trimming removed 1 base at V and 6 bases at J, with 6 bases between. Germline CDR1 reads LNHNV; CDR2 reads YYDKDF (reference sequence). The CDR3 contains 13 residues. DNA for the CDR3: TGTGCCACCAGCAGAGTTAGGGATGAAAAACTGTTTTTT. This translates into CATSRVRDEKLFF.

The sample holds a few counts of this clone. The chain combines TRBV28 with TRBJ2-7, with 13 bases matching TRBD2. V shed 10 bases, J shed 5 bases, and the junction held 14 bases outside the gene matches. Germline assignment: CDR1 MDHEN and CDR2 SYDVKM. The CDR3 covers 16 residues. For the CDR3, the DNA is TGTGCCATGAAAGGACTAGCGGGAGTCCCAGTGAACGAGCAGTACTTC. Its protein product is CAMKGLAGVPVNEQYF.

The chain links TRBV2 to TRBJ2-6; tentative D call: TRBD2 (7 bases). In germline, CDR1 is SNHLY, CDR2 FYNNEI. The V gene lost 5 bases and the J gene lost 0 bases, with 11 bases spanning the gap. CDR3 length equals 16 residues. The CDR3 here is CASSTRGGSGANVLTF. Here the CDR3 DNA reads TGTGCCAGCAGTACTAGGGGGGGCTCTGGGGCCAACGTCCTGACTTTC. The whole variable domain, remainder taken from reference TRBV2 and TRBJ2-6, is EPEVTQTPSHQVTQMGQEVILRCVPISNHLYFYWYRQILGQKVEFLVSFYNNEISEKSEIFDDQFSVERPDGSNFTLKIRSTKLEDSAMYFCASSTRGGSGANVLTFGAGSRLTVL.

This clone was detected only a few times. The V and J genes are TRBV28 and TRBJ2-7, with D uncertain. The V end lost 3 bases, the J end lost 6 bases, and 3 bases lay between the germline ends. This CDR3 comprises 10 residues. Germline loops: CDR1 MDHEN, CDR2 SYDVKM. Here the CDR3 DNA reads TGTGCCAGCAGTTTCCGCGAGCAGTACTTC. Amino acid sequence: CASSFREQYF.

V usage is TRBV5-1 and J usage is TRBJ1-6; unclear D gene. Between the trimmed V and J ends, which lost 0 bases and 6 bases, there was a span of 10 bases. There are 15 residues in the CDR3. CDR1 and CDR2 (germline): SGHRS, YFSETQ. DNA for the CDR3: TGCGCCAGCAGCTTGGAGTCCGGGTCTAATTCACCCCTCCACTTT. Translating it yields CASSLESGSNSPLHF.

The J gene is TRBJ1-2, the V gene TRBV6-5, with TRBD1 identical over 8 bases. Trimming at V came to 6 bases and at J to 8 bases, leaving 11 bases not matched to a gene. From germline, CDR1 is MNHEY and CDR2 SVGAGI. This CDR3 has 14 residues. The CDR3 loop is CASRDWVDRGGYTF. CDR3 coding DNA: TGTGCCAGCAGAGATTGGGTCGACAGGGGAGGCTACACCTTC.

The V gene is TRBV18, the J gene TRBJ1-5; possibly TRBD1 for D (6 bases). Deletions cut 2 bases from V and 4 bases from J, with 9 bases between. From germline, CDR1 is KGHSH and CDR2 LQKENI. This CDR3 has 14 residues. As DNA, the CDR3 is TGTGCCAGCTCACCAAATCAGGGGAATCAGCCCCAGCATTTT. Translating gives CASSPNQGNQPQHF.

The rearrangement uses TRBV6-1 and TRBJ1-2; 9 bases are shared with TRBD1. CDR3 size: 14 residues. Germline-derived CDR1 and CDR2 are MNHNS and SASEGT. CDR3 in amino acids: CAYTPGTGTYGYTF. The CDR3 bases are TGTGCTTACACGCCGGGGACAGGGACTTATGGCTACACCTTC.

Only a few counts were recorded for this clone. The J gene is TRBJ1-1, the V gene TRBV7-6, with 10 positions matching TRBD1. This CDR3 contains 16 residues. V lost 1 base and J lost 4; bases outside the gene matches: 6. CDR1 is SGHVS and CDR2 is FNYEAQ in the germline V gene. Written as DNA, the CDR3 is TGTGCCAGCAGCTTAGAGGGACAGGGGTTTTTCACTGAAGCTTTCTTT. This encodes CASSLEGQGFFTEAFF.

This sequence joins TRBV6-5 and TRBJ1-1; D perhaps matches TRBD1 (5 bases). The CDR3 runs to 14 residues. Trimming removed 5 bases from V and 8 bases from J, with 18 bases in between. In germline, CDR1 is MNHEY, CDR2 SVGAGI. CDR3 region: CASSTGPPAKEAFF. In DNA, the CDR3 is TGTGCCAGCAGTACGGGACCCCCAGCAAAGGAAGCTTTCTTT.

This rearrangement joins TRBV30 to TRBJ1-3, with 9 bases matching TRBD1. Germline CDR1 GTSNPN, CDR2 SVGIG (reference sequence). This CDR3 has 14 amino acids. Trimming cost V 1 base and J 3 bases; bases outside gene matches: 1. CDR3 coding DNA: TGTGCCTGGAGTGGGGGACAGGGTGGAAACACCATATATTTT. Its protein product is CAWSGGQGGNTIYF.

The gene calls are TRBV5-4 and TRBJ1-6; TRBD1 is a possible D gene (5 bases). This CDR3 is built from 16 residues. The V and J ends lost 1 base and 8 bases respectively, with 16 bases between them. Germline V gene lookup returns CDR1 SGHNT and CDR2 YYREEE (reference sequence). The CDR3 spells CASSLMGRGNYSPLHF. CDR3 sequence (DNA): TGTGCCAGCAGCTTGATGGGGCGAGGGAATTATTCACCCCTCCACTTT.

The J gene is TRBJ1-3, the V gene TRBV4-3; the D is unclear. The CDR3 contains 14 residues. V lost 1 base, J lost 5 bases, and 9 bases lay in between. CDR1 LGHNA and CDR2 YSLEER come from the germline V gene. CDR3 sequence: CASSQGMSRNTIYF. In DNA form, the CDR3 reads TGCGCCAGCAGCCAAGGGATGTCCCGAAACACCATATATTTT.

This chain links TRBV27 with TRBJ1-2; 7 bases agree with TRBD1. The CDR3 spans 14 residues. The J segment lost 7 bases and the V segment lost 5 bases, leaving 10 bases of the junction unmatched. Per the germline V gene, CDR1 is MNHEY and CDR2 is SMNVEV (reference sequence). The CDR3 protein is CASSPRQGGSGYTF. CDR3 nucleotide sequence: TGTGCCAGCAGTCCCAGACAGGGAGGCAGTGGCTACACCTTC.

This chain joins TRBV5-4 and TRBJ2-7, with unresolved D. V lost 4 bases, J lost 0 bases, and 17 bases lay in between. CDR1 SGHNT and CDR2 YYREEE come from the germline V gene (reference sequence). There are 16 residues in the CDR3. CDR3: CASSMPRSGPSYEQYF. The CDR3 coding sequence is TGTGCCAGCAGCATGCCTAGATCCGGGCCCTCCTACGAGCAGTACTTC. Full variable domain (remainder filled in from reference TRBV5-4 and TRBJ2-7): ETGVTQSPTHLIKTRGQQVTLRCSSQSGHNTVSWYQQALGQGPQFIFQYYREEENGRGNFPPRFSGLQFPNYSSELNVNALELDDSALYLCASSMPRSGPSYEQYFGPGTRLTVT.

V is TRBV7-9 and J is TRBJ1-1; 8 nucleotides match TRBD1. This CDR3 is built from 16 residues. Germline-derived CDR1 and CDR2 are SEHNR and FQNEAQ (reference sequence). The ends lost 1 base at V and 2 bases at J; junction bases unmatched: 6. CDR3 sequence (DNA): TGTGCCAGCAGCTTAGGGCAGGGGGCAGGCAACACTGAAGCTTTCTTT. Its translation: CASSLGQGAGNTEAFF.

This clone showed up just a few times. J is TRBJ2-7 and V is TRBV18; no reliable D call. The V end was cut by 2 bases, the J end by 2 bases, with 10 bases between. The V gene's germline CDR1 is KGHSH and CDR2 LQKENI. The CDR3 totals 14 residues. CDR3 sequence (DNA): TGTGCCAGCTCACCATTCGGACGGACCTACGAGCAGTACTTC. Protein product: CASSPFGRTYEQYF. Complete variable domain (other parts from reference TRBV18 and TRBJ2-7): NAGVMQNPRHLVRRRGQEARLRCSPMKGHSHVYWYRQLPEEGLKFMVYLQKENIIDESGMPKERFSAEFPKEGPSILRIQQVVRGDSAAYFCASSPFGRTYEQYFGPGTRLTVT.

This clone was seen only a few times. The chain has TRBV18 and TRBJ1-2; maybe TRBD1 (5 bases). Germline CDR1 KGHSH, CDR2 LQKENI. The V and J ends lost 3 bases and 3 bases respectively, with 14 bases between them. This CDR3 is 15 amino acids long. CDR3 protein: CASSPGRDADYGYTF. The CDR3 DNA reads TGTGCCAGCTCACCGGGCAGGGACGCGGACTATGGCTACACCTTC.

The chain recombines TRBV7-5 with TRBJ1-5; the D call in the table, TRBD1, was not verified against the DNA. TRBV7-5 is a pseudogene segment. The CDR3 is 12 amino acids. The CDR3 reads CARIGPEQPQHF. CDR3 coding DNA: TGTGCCAGAATTGGCCCCGAACAGCCCCAGCATTTT.

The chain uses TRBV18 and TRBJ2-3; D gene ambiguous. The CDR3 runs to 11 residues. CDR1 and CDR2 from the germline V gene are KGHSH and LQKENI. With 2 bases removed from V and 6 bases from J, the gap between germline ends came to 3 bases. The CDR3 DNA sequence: TGTGCCAGCTCACCAGACGATACGCAGTATTTT. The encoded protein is CASSPDDTQYF.

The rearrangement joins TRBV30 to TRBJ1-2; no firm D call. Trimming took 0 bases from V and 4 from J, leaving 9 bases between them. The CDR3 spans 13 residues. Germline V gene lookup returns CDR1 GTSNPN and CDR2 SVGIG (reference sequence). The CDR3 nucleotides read TGTGCCTGGAGTGTAGAGGCCAGCTATGGCTACACCTTC. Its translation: CAWSVEASYGYTF.

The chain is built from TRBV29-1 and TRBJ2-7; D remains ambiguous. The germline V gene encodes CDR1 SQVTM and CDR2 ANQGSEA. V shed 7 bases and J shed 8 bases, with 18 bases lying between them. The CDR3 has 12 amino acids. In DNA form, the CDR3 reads TGCAGCGCTGGCGGCACCCGGGCGCAGCAGTACTTC. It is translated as CSAGGTRAQQYF.